This T cell receptor beta chain was documented in a study of cytomegalovirus exposure and HLA in healthy donors (dated by TCRdb to about 2017). Background on the whole study: According to a later analysis, one platform produced both the roughly 110 validation repertoires and the 720 or so repertoires of the first cohort. To predict cytomegalovirus infection status, the study combined high-throughput TCR immunosequencing, statistical association of individual TCRs with disease status, and machine learning. The study aimed to test whether cataloging public T cell receptors could reveal signatures of past pathogen exposure. Besides the first cohort of 550 to 750 subjects, a separate validation cohort made up of over a hundred different subjects was used.

General conclusions and limits of the study: The study listed 150 to 200 TCR beta chains as associated with cytomegalovirus. A later analysis had no HLA typing for the validation cohort, so co-occurrence there was scored across all 120 or so repertoires. Most TCR sequences were seen in very few donors, while some public TCRs were found in many individuals. The classifier was reported to diagnose cytomegalovirus status with high specificity and sensitivity in both the original and validation cohorts. In vitro tests confirmed that a few of the cytomegalovirus-associated TCR beta chains recognize cytomegalovirus antigens. It was suggested by the authors that the approach could potentially be generalized to other disease states and immunological phenotypes. A later analysis found that TCRs clustered in the first cohort also tended to co-occur in the approximately 120 validation repertoires, with about 94% of cluster scores above 0.

On this clone: Its cognate antigen has yet to be identified. Sequence at one end of the junction differs from germline and may be a read error.

Donors formed part of the validation cohort, which comprised some 120 subjects and was distinct from the first cohort of 690 or so subjects. Library preparation employed the immunoSEQ multiplex PCR assay. The authors' pipeline ran thus. A statistical classification framework was built for diagnosing cytomegalovirus status from the catalog of TCR beta chain sequences. TCRdb holds this immuneACCESS table with in-frame rearrangements only. Some clones are missing; in checked studies, unresolved V genes explain under half, and the rest has no known cause. V and J calls and clone size are as listed in that table; D and trimming were resolved from the DNA. Recorded for this sample are 150,000 to 200,000 clones; over 85% of them occurred a single time. The ten most abundant clones make up about 9.3% of the sample. From a lookup of the germline V gene, CDR1 and CDR2 are SGHNT and YENEEA. The CDR3, cysteine through phenylalanine, is 13 amino acids long. Only CDR3 DNA is held: 39 bases, read in frame from base 1.

The source is a woman aged 18 to 35 in good health and CMV-seropositive. This sequence uses TRBV11-3 and TRBJ2-1; a tentative D call is TRBD2 (5 bases match). Sequencing used PBMCs. The CDR3 reads as follows: CVSSAPGDNEQFF. The bases read TGTGTCAGCAGCGCACCCGGGGACAATGAGCAGTTCTTC.